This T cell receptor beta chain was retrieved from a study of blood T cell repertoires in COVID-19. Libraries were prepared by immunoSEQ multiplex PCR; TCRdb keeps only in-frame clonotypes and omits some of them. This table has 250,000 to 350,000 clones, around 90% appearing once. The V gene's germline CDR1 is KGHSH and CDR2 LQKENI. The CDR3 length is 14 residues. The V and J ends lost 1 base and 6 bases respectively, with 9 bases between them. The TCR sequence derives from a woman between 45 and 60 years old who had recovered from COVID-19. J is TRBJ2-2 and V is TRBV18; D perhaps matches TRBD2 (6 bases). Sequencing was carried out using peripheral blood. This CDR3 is CASSPLGGAGELFF. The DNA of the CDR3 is TGTGCCAGCTCACCACTGGGGGGAGCCGGGGAGCTGTTTTTT.